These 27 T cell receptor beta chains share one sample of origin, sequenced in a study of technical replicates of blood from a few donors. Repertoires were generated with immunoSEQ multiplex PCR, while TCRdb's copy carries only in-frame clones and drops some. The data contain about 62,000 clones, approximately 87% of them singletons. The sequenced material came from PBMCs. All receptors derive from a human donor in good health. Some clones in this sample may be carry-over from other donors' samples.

The DNA for the CDR3 is TGTGCCAGCAGCCCGGGACAGTCGGGCTCCTATAATTCACCCCTCCACTTT. Protein: CASSPGQSGSYNSPLHF. The chain is built from TRBV5-4 and TRBJ1-6; 7 nucleotides match TRBD1. Germline trimming cut 4 bases from V and 0 bases from J; bases unmatched to any gene: 7. The CDR3 sequence is 17 residues long. Germline CDR1 reads SGHNT; CDR2 reads YYREEE (reference sequence).

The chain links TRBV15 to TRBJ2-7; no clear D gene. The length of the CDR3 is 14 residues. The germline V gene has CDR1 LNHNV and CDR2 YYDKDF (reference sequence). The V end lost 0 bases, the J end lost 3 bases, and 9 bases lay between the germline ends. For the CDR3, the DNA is TGTGCCACCAGCAGAGATCCCGGCGGCTACGAGCAGTACTTC. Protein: CATSRDPGGYEQYF.

DNA for the CDR3: TGTGCCAGCAGTTACTCGGCGGGAGAGAACACCGGGGAGCTGTTTTTT. This codes for CASSYSAGENTGELFF. The V call is TRBV6-6, the J call TRBJ2-2; 7 positions match TRBD2. CDR3 length: 16 amino acids. Germline V gives CDR1 MNHNY, CDR2 SVGAGI (reference sequence). Losses at the gene ends were 0 bases for V and 1 base for J; bases not matched to a gene: 2.

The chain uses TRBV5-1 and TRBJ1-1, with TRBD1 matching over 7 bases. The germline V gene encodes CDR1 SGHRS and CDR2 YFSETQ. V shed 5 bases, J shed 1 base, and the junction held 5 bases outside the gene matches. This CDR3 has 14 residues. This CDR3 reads CASSSQGRNTEAFF. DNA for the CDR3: TGCGCCAGCAGTTCACAGGGGCGGAACACTGAAGCTTTCTTT.

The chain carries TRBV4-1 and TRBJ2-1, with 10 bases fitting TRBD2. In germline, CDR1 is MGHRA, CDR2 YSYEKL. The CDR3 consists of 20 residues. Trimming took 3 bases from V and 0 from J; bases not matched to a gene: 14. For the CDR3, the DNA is TGCGCCAGCAGCCAGATCGCGTCTAGCGGGGGCCTTAGCTCCTACAATGAGCAGTTCTTC. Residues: CASSQIASSGGLSSYNEQFF.

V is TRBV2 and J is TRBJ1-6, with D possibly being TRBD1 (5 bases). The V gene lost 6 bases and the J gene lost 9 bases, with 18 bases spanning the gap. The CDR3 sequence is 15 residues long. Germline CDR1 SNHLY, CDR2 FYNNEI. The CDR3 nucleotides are TGTGCCAGCAGCGTCCGGGACGGGGGTGGTTCACCCCTCCACTTT. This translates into CASSVRDGGGSPLHF.

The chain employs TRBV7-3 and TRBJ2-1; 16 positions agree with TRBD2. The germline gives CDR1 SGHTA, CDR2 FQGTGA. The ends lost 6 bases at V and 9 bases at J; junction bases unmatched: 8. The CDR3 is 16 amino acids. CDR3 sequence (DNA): TGTGCCAGCAGTCTGTTGGGACTAGCGGGGGGGGCTGAGCAGTTCTTC. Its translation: CASSLLGLAGGAEQFF.

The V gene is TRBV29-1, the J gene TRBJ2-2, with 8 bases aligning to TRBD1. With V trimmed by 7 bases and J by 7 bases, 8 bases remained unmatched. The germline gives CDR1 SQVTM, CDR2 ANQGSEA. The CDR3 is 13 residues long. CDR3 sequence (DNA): TGCAGCGGCGGGGCAGGGGGCGGCGGGGAGCTGTTTTTT. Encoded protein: CSGGAGGGGELFF.

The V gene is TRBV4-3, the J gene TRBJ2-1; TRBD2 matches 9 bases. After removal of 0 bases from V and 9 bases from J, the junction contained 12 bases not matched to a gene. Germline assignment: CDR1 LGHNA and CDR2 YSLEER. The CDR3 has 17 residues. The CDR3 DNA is TGCGCCAGCAGCCAAGATGGGGGCGGGAGGGCCAATCGTGAGCAGTTCTTC. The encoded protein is CASSQDGGGRANREQFF.

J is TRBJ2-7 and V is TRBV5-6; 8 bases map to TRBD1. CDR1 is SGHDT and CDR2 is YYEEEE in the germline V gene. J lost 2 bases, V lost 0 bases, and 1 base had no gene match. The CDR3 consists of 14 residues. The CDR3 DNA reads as TGTGCCAGCAGCTTGGAGACAGGGGCCTACGAGCAGTACTTC. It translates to CASSLETGAYEQYF.

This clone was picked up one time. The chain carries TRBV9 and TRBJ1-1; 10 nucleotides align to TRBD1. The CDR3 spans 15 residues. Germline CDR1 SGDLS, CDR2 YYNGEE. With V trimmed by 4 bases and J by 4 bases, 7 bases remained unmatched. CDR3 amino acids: CASSPGQGLGTEAFF. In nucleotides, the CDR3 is TGTGCCAGCAGCCCGGGACAGGGGCTTGGCACTGAAGCTTTCTTT. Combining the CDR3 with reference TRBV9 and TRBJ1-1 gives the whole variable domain DSGVTQTPKHLITATGQRVTLRCSPRSGDLSVYWYQQSLDQGLQFLIQYYNGEERAKGNILERFSAQQFPDLHSELNLSSLELGDSALYFCASSPGQGLGTEAFFGQGTRLTVV.

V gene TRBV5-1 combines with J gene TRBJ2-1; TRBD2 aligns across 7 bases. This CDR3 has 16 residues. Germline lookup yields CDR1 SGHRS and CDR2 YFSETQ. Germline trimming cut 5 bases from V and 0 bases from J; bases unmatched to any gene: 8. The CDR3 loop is CASSFSGSSSYNEQFF. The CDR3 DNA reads TGCGCCAGCAGTTTTAGCGGGTCTAGCTCCTACAATGAGCAGTTCTTC.

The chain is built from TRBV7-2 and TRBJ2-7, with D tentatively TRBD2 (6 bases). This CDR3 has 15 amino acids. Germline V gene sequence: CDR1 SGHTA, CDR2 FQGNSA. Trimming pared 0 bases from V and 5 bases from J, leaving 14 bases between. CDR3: CASSLAGGSQNEQYF. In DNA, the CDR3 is TGTGCCAGCAGCTTAGCTGGGGGGAGTCAGAACGAGCAGTACTTC.

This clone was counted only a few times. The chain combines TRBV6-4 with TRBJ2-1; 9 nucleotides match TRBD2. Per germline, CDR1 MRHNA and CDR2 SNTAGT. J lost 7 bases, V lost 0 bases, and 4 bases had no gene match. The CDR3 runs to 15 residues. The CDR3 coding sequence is TGTGCCAGCAGTGACTCTTCTAGCGGGGTTAATGAGCAGTTCTTC. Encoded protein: CASSDSSSGVNEQFF.

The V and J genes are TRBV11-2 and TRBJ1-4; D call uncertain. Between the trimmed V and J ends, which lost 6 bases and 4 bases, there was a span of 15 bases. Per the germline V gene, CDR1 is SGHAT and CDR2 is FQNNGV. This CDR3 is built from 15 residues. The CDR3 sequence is CASSFSPGDNEKLFF. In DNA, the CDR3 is TGTGCCAGCAGTTTCTCCCCCGGGGATAATGAAAAACTGTTTTTT.

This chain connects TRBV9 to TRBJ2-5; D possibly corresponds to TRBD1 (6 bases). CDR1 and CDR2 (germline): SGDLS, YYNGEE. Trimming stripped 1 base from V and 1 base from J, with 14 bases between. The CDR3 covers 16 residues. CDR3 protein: CASSVLGQTGQETQYF. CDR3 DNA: TGTGCCAGCAGCGTATTAGGACAGACTGGCCAAGAGACCCAGTACTTC.

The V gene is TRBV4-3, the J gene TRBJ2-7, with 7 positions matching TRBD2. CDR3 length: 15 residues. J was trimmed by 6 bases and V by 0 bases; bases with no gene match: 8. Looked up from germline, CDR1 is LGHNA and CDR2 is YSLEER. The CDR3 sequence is CASSQEGGLVGEQYF. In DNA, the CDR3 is TGCGCCAGCAGCCAAGAGGGAGGACTAGTGGGCGAGCAGTACTTC.

In nucleotides, the CDR3 is TGTGCCAGCACGATCAGCGGGCAAAACAATGAGCAGTTCTTC. Translation gives CASTISGQNNEQFF. This rearrangement joins TRBV7-3 to TRBJ2-1, with D tentatively TRBD2 (6 bases). In germline, CDR1 is SGHTA, CDR2 FQGTGA. V lost 7 bases, J lost 5 bases, and 15 bases lay in between. The CDR3 runs 14 residues.

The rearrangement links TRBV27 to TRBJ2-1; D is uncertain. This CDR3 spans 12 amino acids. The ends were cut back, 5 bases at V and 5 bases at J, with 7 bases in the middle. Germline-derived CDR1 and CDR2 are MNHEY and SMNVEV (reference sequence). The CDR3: CASSTTHNEQFF. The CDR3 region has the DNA TGTGCCAGCAGTACTACTCACAATGAGCAGTTCTTC.

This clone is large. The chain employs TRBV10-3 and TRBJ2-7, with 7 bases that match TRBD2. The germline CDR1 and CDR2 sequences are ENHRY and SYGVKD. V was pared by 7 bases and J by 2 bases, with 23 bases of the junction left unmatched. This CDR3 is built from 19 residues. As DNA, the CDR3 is TGTGCCATCAATGGGGGAGGGAAGGTCGGTTTGCGGGTAACCTACGAGCAGTACTTC. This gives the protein CAINGGGKVGLRVTYEQYF.

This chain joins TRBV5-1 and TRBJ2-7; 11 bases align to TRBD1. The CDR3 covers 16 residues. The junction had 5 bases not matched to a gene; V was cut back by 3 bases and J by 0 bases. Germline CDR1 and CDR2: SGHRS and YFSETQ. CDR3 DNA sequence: TGCGCCAGCAGCTCGGGGACAGGGGGTATCTCCTACGAGCAGTACTTC. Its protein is CASSSGTGGISYEQYF.

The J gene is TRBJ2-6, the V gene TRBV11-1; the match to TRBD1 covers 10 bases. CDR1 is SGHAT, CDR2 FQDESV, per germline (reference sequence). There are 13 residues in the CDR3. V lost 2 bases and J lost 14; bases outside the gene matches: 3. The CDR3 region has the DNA TGTGCCAGCAGCTTACCCGACAGGGGGCTCCTGACTTTC. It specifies CASSLPDRGLLTF.

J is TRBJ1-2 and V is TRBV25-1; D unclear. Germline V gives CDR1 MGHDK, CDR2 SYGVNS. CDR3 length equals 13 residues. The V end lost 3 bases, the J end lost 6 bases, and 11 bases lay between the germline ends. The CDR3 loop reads CASSDYSVDGYTF. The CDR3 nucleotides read TGTGCCAGCAGTGATTATTCGGTAGATGGCTACACCTTC.

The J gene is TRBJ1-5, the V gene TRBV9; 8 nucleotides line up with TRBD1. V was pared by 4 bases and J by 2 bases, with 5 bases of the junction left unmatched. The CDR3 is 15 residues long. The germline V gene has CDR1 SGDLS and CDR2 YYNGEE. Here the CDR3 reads CASSQDREGNQPQHF. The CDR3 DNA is TGTGCCAGCAGCCAGGACAGGGAAGGCAATCAGCCCCAGCATTTT. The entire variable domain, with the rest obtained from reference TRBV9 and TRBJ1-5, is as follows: DSGVTQTPKHLITATGQRVTLRCSPRSGDLSVYWYQQSLDQGLQFLIQYYNGEERAKGNILERFSAQQFPDLHSELNLSSLELGDSALYFCASSQDREGNQPQHFGDGTRLSIL.

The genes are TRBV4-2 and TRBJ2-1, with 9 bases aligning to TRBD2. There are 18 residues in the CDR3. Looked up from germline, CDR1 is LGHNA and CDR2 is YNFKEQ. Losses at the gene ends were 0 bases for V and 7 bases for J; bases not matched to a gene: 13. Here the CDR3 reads CASSQESISGRTTNEQFF. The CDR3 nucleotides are TGTGCCAGCAGCCAAGAATCGATCAGCGGGAGGACGACTAATGAGCAGTTCTTC.

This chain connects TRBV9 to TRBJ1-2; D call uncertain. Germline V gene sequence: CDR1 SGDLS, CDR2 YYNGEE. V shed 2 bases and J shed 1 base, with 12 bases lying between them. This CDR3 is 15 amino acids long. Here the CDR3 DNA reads TGTGCCAGCAGCGTGTTCCCGGGAGTTAACTATGGCTACACCTTC. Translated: CASSVFPGVNYGYTF.

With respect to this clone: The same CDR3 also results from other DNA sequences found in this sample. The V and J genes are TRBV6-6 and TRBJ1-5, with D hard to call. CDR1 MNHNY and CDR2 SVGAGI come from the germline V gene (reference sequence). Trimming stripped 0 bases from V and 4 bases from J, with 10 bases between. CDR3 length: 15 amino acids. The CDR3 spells CASSYSPGNNQPQHF. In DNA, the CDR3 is TGTGCCAGCAGTTACTCACCGGGGAATAATCAGCCCCAGCATTTT.